These 16 T cell receptor beta chains came from one sample sequenced in a study of T cells after yellow fever vaccination. TCRdb independently ran MiXCR on the 5' RACE reads; one entry per CDR3 protein. The table shows roughly 340,000 distinct CDR3 sequences, with over 8% occurring only once. The sample in question was PBMCs, obtained on the day of the first yellow fever vaccination. The origin of the receptors is a young man who received the YFV17D yellow fever vaccine.

The chain employs TRBV4-3 and TRBJ1-6; 8 bases map to TRBD1. Trimming removed 2 bases from V and 4 bases from J; junction bases left unmatched: 4. CDR1 and CDR2 (germline): LGHNA, YSLEER. CDR3 length: 16 residues. For the CDR3, the DNA is TGCGCCAGCAGCCAAAATACAGGGGGTTATAATTCACCCCTCCACTTT. Its translation: CASSQNTGGYNSPLHF.

This chain uses TRBV5-1 with TRBJ2-7; D is ambiguous. V lost 4 bases to trimming and J lost 4 bases, with 15 bases between them. CDR1 is SGHRS and CDR2 is YFSETQ in the germline V gene. The CDR3 sequence is 14 residues long. As DNA, the CDR3 is TGCGCCAGCAGCCCCCGGAGACTCACATACGAGCAGTACTTC. Translation gives CASSPRRLTYEQYF. Based on the CDR3 plus reference TRBV5-1 and TRBJ2-7, the full variable domain is KAGVTQTPRYLIKTRGQQVTLSCSPISGHRSVSWYQQTPGQGLQFLFEYFSETQRNKGNFPGRFSGRQFSNSRSEMNVSTLELGDSALYLCASSPRRLTYEQYFGPGTRLTVT.

In this sample, this clonotype turned up a few times. This chain links TRBV4-3 with TRBJ2-1; perhaps TRBD2 as D (5 bases). V lost 0 bases and J 2 bases, leaving 8 bases between the germline ends. Germline values: CDR1 LGHNA, CDR2 YSLEER. The CDR3 sequence is 15 residues long. CDR3 region: CASSQELGPYNEQFF. The CDR3 DNA is TGCGCCAGCAGCCAAGAACTAGGTCCCTACAATGAGCAGTTCTTC.

This clonotype was counted between two and nine times. V gene TRBV19 combines with J gene TRBJ1-2; 7 bases are a match to TRBD1. The length of the CDR3 is 12 residues. V trimming: 5 bases; J trimming: 6 bases; junction bases outside the gene matches: 3. The germline CDR1 and CDR2 sequences are LNHDA and SQIVND (reference sequence). As DNA, the CDR3 is TGTGCCAGTAGTCTGACAGGGAATGGCTACACCTTC. This gives the protein CASSLTGNGYTF.

A few counts support this clonotype. The chain joins TRBV7-8 to TRBJ1-2; 10 bases fit TRBD1. The CDR3 length is 14 residues. Trimming removed 5 bases from V and 4 bases from J; junction bases left unmatched: 4. CDR1 and CDR2 from the germline V gene are SGHVS and FQNEAQ. CDR3 coding DNA: TGTGCCAGCAGCATCAGACAGGGGGCCTATGGCTACACCTTC. Protein product: CASSIRQGAYGYTF. The whole variable domain, filled in from reference TRBV7-8 and TRBJ1-2, reads GAGVSQSPRYKVAKRGQDVALRCDPISGHVSLFWYQQALGQGPEFLTYFQNEAQLDKSGLPSDRFFAERPEGSVSTLKIQRTQQEDSAVYLCASSIRQGAYGYTFGSGTRLTVV.

This clonotype was detected many times. V is TRBV18 and J is TRBJ2-7, with 11 bases that match TRBD2. The CDR3 is made up of 16 amino acids. CDR1 is KGHSH, CDR2 LQKENI, per germline. The V segment lost 4 bases and the J segment 5 bases; nucleotides outside the gene matches: 10. The CDR3 protein is CASSRDLTSGVNEQYF. The DNA for the CDR3 is TGTGCCAGCTCACGGGATTTGACTAGCGGGGTCAACGAGCAGTACTTC.

The rearrangement links TRBV29-1 to TRBJ1-2; TRBD1 matches 9 bases. This CDR3 is built from 13 residues. Unmatched junction bases numbered 9, after V lost 7 bases and J lost 6 bases. Germline V gives CDR1 SQVTM, CDR2 ANQGSEA. The CDR3 protein is CSAYSGTGHGYTF. In DNA, the CDR3 is TGCAGCGCCTACTCCGGGACAGGGCATGGCTACACCTTC.

V and J are TRBV9 and TRBJ1-5; maybe TRBD1 (5 bases). The V end lost 4 bases, the J end lost 6 bases, and 17 bases lay between the germline ends. Germline-derived CDR1 and CDR2 are SGDLS and YYNGEE. This CDR3 region has 15 residues. CDR3 nucleotide sequence: TGTGCCAGCAGCATGGGGACGGAGGGTGGTCAGCCCCAGCATTTT. This codes for CASSMGTEGGQPQHF.

The gene calls are TRBV7-8 and TRBJ2-2; D unclear. There are 19 residues in the CDR3. Trimming left V 7 bases short and J 1 base short, with 25 bases between. Germline V gene sequence: CDR1 SGHVS, CDR2 FQNEAQ. The CDR3 DNA follows: TGTGCCAGCATCCTAGGTTCAGGCTCCACCTTTTTGAACACCGGGGAGCTGTTTTTT. Translation: CASILGSGSTFLNTGELFF.

The gene calls are TRBV5-5 and TRBJ1-5; the match to TRBD1 covers 10 bases. V lost 4 bases, J lost 3 bases, and 7 bases stayed unmatched. This CDR3 is built from 16 residues. CDR1 and CDR2 from the germline V gene are SGHKS and YYEKEE (reference sequence). CDR3 protein: CASSAGQGVNNQPQHF. DNA for the CDR3: TGTGCCAGCAGCGCCGGACAGGGGGTGAACAATCAGCCCCAGCATTTT. Based on the CDR3 plus reference TRBV5-5 and TRBJ1-5, the full variable domain is DAGVTQSPTHLIKTRGQQVTLRCSPISGHKSVSWYQQVLGQGPQFIFQYYEKEERGRGNFPDRFSARQFPNYSSELNVNALLLGDSALYLCASSAGQGVNNQPQHFGDGTRLSIL.

This chain connects TRBV6-2 or TRBV6-3 to TRBJ2-7, with TRBD1 matching 7 bases. The trim removed 6 bases at V and 5 bases at J, leaving 10 bases unmatched. Germline values: CDR1 MNHEY, CDR2 SVGEGT. This CDR3 is built from 14 residues. This chain's CDR3 is CASRDHRGLNEQYF. The CDR3 nucleotides are TGTGCCAGCAGAGACCACAGGGGTCTGAACGAGCAGTACTTC.

This clonotype appeared a few times. The chain employs TRBV11-2 and TRBJ2-4; D might be TRBD1 or TRBD2, each matching 5 bases. The CDR3 covers 15 residues. Between the trimmed V and J ends, which lost 5 bases and 15 bases, there was a span of 26 bases. The germline CDR1 and CDR2 sequences are SGHAT and FQNNGV. This chain's CDR3 is CASSGWTDWDVHPYF. The CDR3 bases are TGTGCCAGCAGCGGATGGACGGACTGGGACGTACACCCGTACTTC.

V usage is TRBV7-2 and J usage is TRBJ1-6; 7 bases map to TRBD1. CDR3 length equals 14 residues. V dropped 2 bases and J dropped 9; count of bases not matched to a gene: 4. Germline values: CDR1 SGHTA, CDR2 FQGNSA. The chain's CDR3 is CASSLNRGGSPLHF. The CDR3, as DNA: TGTGCCAGCAGCTTAAACAGGGGAGGTTCACCCCTCCACTTT.

This clonotype was detected only a few times. V gene TRBV10-3 combines with J gene TRBJ2-3, with 7 bases fitting TRBD1. V lost 6 bases, J lost 2 bases, and 5 bases stayed unmatched. The CDR3 runs to 14 residues. CDR1 and CDR2 from the germline V gene are ENHRY and SYGVKD. CDR3 bases: TGTGCCATCAGGAAGGGACAGTCCACAGATACGCAGTATTTT. It codes for CAIRKGQSTDTQYF.

The chain links TRBV20-1 to TRBJ2-3; 7 bases line up with TRBD1. J lost 2 bases, V lost 5 bases, and 4 bases had no gene match. Germline CDR1 is DFQATT and CDR2 is SNEGSKA (reference sequence). The CDR3 length is 13 residues. CDR3 nucleotides: TGCAGTGCTCTGGACAGGCTCACAGATACGCAGTATTTT. Translation: CSALDRLTDTQYF.

This clonotype occurred a few times. The chain has TRBV7-9 and TRBJ1-1; D is perhaps TRBD1 (6 bases). The V end was cut by 4 bases, the J end by 5 bases, with 14 bases between. The CDR3 runs to 14 residues. Germline V gene lookup returns CDR1 SEHNR and CDR2 FQNEAQ (reference sequence). The CDR3 protein is CASSSFWGQTEAFF. The CDR3 DNA follows: TGTGCCAGCAGCTCCTTTTGGGGGCAGACTGAAGCTTTCTTT.